These 6 T cell receptor beta chains were sequenced from one sample in a study of cytomegalovirus exposure and HLA in healthy donors. The PCR contained 60 Vbeta and 13 Jbeta primers. Sequencing was performed with immunoSEQ multiplex PCR; in TCRdb, only in-frame clones are kept and a portion is missing. The sample has under 200,000 clones, approximately 80% seen once; the top ten hold around 0.52%. Material: PBMCs. These receptors came from a woman aged 45-65 years in good health and CMV-seronegative.

This chain connects TRBV19 to TRBJ2-7; 12 bases fit TRBD1. Trimming cost V 4 bases and J 6 bases; bases outside gene matches: 4. The CDR3 has 14 residues. Germline V gives CDR1 LNHDA, CDR2 SQIVND (reference sequence). The CDR3 DNA reads as TGTGCCAGTAGTACCGGGACAGGGGGCGGCGAGCAGTACTTC. Translation: CASSTGTGGGEQYF. The full variable domain, its missing parts supplied by reference TRBV19 and TRBJ2-7, is DGGITQSPKYLFRKEGQNVTLSCEQNLNHDAMYWYRQDPGQGLRLIYYSQIVNDFQKGDIAEGYSVSREKKESFPLTVTSAQKNPTAFYLCASSTGTGGGEQYFGPGTRLTVT.

The rearrangement joins TRBV2 to TRBJ1-5; 8 nucleotides line up with TRBD1. V was clipped by 3 bases and J by 7 bases; unmatched bases: 2. CDR3 size: 13 residues. CDR1 and CDR2 (germline): SNHLY, FYNNEI. The CDR3 DNA reads TGTGCCAGCAGTGAGACAGGGGTACAGCCCCAGCATTTT. It is translated as CASSETGVQPQHF.

The chain employs TRBV9 and TRBJ2-5; TRBD2 matches 9 bases. Germline-derived CDR1 and CDR2 are SGDLS and YYNGEE. Unmatched junction bases numbered 3, after V lost 1 base and J lost 5 bases. The CDR3 runs to 14 residues. For the CDR3, the DNA is TGTGCCAGCAGCGTATCTAGCGGGGACGAGACCCAGTACTTC. Translating it yields CASSVSSGDETQYF. The complete variable domain, with remaining parts taken from reference TRBV9 and TRBJ2-5, reads DSGVTQTPKHLITATGQRVTLRCSPRSGDLSVYWYQQSLDQGLQFLIQYYNGEERAKGNILERFSAQQFPDLHSELNLSSLELGDSALYFCASSVSSGDETQYFGPGTRLLVL.

The chain couples TRBV28 to TRBJ1-5; D may be TRBD1 (6 bases). The CDR3 is 14 residues long. V was clipped by 8 bases and J by 6 bases, with 17 bases between them. Germline V CDR1 and CDR2: MDHEN, SYDVKM. This CDR3 is CASGRGGLSQPQHF. The CDR3 DNA reads TGTGCCAGCGGGCGGGGGGGCTTAAGTCAGCCCCAGCATTTT.

J is TRBJ1-2 and V is TRBV10-3; D call uncertain. Looked up from germline, CDR1 is ENHRY and CDR2 is SYGVKD. Trimming shortened V by 5 bases and J by 2 bases, and 12 bases separated the two germline ends. The CDR3 contains 14 residues. CDR3 sequence (DNA): TGTGCCATCAGTCCCTCGCAGGTGAACTATGGCTACACCTTC. Its translation: CAISPSQVNYGYTF.

The V call is TRBV19, the J call TRBJ2-2, with a tentative D call TRBD2 (7 bases). The ends were cut back, 1 base at V and 5 bases at J, with 14 bases in the middle. This CDR3 contains 16 residues. CDR1 and CDR2 from the germline V gene are LNHDA and SQIVND (reference sequence). The CDR3 coding sequence is TGTGCCAGTAGTATAGGGGGAGGGGGTAGGACCGGGGAGCTGTTTTTT. It translates to CASSIGGGGRTGELFF. Full variable domain (rest looked up from reference TRBV19 and TRBJ2-2): DGGITQSPKYLFRKEGQNVTLSCEQNLNHDAMYWYRQDPGQGLRLIYYSQIVNDFQKGDIAEGYSVSREKKESFPLTVTSAQKNPTAFYLCASSIGGGGRTGELFFGEGSRLTVL.